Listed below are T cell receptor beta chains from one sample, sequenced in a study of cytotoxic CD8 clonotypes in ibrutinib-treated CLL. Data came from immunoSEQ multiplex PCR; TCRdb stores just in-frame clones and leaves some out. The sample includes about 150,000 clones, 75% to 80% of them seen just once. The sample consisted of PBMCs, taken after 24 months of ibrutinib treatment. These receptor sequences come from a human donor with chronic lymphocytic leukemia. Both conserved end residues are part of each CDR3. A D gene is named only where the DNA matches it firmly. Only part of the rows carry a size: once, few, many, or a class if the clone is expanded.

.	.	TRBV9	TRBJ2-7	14	CASSPRTRTYEQYF	TGTGCCAGCAGCCCAAGGACGAGGACCTACGAGCAGTACTTC
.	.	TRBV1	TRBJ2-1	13	CTSSLTGPPGQFF	TGCACCAGCAGCCTTACCGGGCCCCCGGGTCAGTTCTTC
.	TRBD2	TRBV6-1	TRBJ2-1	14	CASSAGGLWDEQFF	TGTGCCAGCAGTGCGGGGGGTCTGTGGGATGAGCAGTTCTTC
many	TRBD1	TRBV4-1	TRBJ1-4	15	CASSQGDRADEKLFF	TGCGCCAGCAGCCAAGGGGACAGGGCGGATGAAAAACTGTTTTTT
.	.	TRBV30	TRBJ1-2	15	CAWRSWDTYNYGYTF	TGTGCCTGGCGCAGCTGGGACACCTATAACTATGGCTACACCTTC
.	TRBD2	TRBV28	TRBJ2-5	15	CASSIGLADGETQYF	TGTGCCAGCAGCATCGGACTAGCGGATGGGGAGACCCAGTACTTC
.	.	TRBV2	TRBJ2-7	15	CASRGAGRKVYEQYF	TGTGCCAGTCGGGGGGCGGGACGGAAGGTGTACGAGCAGTACTTC
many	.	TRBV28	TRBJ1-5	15	CASSTLQHSNQPQHF	TGTGCCAGCAGCACTTTACAGCATAGCAATCAGCCCCAGCATTTT
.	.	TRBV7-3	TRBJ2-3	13	CASSLRGGDTQYF	TGTGCCAGCAGCTTAAGGGGCGGTGATACGCAGTATTTT
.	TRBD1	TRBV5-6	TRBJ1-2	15	CASSYGVTGGYGYTF	TGTGCCAGCAGCTATGGGGTGACAGGGGGCTATGGCTACACCTTC
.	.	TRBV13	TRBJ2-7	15	CASSLVQGRGSEQYF	TGTGCCAGCAGCTTAGTTCAGGGACGTGGGTCCGAGCAGTACTTC
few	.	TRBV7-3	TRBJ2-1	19	CASSLMADRAVSSYNEQFF	TGTGCCAGCAGCTTAATGGCGGATAGGGCGGTTTCGTCCTACAATGAGCAGTTCTTC
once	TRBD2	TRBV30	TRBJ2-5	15	CAWKTGTSGQETQYF	TGTGCCTGGAAGACCGGGACTAGCGGCCAAGAGACCCAGTACTTC
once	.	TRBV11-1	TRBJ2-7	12	CASSLPGGQRYF	TGTGCCAGCAGCCTCCCGGGGGGACAGCGGTACTTC
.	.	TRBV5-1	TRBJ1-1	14	CASSLSSLNTEAFF	TGCGCCAGCAGCTTGAGTAGTCTGAACACTGAAGCTTTCTTT
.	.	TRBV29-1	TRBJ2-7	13	CSVPGGDFYEQYF	TGCAGCGTCCCAGGGGGGGACTTCTACGAGCAGTACTTC
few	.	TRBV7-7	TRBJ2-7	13	CASSSGWGDEQYF	TGTGCTAGCAGCTCCGGGTGGGGGGACGAGCAGTACTTC
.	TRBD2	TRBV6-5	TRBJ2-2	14	CASCPGGSDGELFF	TGTGCCAGCTGTCCCGGGGGGTCGGACGGGGAGCTGTTTTTT
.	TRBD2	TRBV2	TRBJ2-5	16	CASSEKASGGRETQYF	TGTGCCAGCAGTGAAAAGGCTAGCGGGGGTCGGGAGACCCAGTACTTC
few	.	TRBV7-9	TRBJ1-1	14	CASSLVPPNTEAFF	TGTGCCAGCAGCTTAGTCCCACCGAACACTGAAGCTTTCTTT
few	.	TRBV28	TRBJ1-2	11	CASSRTTGYTF	TGTGCCAGCAGCCGAACCACTGGCTACACCTTC
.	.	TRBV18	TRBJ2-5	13	CASSLRDQETQYF	TGTGCCAGCTCCCTCCGGGACCAAGAGACCCAGTACTTC
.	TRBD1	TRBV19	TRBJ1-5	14	CASTRGDSPGPQHF	TGTGCCAGTACCCGGGGGGACAGCCCGGGGCCCCAGCATTTT
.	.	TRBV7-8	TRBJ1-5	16	CASSLGPDRAHQPQHF	TGTGCCAGCAGCTTAGGCCCGGACAGAGCGCATCAGCCCCAGCATTTT
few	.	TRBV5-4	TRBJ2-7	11	CASSLAGEQYF	TGTGCCAGCAGCTTGGCAGGGGAGCAGTACTTC
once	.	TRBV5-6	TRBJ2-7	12	CASSSGPYEQYF	TGTGCCAGCAGCTCGGGACCATACGAGCAGTACTTC
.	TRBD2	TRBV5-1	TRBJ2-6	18	CASSLAGTTLSGANVLTF	TGCGCCAGCAGCTTGGCCGGGACTACCCTCTCTGGGGCCAACGTCCTGACTTTC
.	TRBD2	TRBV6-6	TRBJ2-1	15	CASSPGTSGSGEQFF	TGTGCCAGCAGTCCCGGGACTAGCGGGAGTGGTGAGCAGTTCTTC
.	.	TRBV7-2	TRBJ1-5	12	CASSQDRGPQHF	TGTGCCAGCAGCCAAGACCGAGGGCCCCAGCATTTT
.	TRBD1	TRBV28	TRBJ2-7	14	CASTRRRGLYEQYF	TGTGCCAGCACCCGCCGCAGGGGGCTCTACGAGCAGTACTTC
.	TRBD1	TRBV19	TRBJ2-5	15	CASSPPGQGTETQYF	TGTGCCAGTAGTCCCCCCGGACAGGGTACGGAGACCCAGTACTTC
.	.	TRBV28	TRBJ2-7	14	CASSPPWGRGEQYF	TGTGCCAGCAGCCCCCCGTGGGGGAGGGGGGAGCAGTACTTC
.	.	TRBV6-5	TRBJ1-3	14	CASSTGLPGNTIYF	TGTGCCAGCAGCACGGGACTCCCGGGAAACACCATATATTTT